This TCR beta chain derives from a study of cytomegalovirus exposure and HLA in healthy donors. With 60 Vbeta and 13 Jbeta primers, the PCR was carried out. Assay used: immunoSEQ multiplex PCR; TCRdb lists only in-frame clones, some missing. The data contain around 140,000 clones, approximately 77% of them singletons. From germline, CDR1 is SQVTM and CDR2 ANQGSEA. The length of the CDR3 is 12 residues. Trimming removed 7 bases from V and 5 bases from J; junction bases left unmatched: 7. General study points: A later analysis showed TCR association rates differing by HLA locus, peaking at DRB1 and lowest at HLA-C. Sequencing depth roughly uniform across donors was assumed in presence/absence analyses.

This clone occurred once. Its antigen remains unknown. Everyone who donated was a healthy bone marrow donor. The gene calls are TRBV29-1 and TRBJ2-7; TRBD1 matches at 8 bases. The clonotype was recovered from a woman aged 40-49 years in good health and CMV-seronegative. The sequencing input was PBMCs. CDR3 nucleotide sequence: TGCAGCGCCCGGACAGGGTACGACGAGCAGTACTTC. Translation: CSARTGYDEQYF.